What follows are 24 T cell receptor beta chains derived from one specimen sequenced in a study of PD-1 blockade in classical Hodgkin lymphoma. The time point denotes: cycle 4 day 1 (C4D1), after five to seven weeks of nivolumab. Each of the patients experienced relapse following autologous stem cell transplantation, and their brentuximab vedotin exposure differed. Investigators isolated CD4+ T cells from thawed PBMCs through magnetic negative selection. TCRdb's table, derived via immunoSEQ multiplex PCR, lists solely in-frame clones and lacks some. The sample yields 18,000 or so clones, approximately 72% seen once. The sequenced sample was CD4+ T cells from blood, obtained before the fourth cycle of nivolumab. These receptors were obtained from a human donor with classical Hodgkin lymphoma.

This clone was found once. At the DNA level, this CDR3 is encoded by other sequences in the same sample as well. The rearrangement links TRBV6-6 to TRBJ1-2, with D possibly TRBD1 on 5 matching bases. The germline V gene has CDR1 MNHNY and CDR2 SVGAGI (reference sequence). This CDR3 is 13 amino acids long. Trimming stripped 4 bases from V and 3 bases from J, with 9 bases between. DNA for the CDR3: TGTGCCAGCAGTTTAACGGGGGACTATGGCTACACCTTC. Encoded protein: CASSLTGDYGYTF.

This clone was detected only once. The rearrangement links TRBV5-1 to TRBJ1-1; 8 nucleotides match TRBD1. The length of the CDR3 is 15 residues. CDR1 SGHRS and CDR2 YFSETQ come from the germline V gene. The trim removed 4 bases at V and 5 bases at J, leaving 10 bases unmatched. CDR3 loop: CASSAPTGVGTEAFF. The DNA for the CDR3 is TGCGCCAGCAGCGCACCGACAGGGGTGGGTACTGAAGCTTTCTTT. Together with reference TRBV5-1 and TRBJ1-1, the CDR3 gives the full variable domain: KAGVTQTPRYLIKTRGQQVTLSCSPISGHRSVSWYQQTPGQGLQFLFEYFSETQRNKGNFPGRFSGRQFSNSRSEMNVSTLELGDSALYLCASSAPTGVGTEAFFGQGTRLTVV.

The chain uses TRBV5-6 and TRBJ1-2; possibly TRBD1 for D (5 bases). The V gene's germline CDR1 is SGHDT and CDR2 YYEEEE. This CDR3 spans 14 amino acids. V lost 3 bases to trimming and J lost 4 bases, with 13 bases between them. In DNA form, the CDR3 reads TGTGCCAGCAGCTCGGGGCAGGGTGTCTATGGCTACACCTTC. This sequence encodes CASSSGQGVYGYTF.

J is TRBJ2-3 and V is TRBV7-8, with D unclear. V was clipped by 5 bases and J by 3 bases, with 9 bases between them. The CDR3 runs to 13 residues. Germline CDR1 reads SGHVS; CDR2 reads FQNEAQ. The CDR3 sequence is CASSELRTDTQYF. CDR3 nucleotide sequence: TGTGCCAGCAGCGAACTGCGGACAGATACGCAGTATTTT.

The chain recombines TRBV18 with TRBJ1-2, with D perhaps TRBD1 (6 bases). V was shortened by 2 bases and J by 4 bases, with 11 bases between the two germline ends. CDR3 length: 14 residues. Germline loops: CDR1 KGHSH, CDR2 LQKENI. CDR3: CASSPNRDPYGYTF. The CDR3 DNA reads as TGTGCCAGCTCACCAAACAGGGATCCCTATGGCTACACCTTC.

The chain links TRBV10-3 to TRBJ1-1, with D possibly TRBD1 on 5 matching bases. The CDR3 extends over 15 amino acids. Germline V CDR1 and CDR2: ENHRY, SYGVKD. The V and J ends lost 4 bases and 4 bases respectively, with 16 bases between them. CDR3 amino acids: CAISAGTVWGTEAFF. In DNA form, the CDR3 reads TGTGCCATCAGTGCGGGGACCGTTTGGGGCACTGAAGCTTTCTTT.

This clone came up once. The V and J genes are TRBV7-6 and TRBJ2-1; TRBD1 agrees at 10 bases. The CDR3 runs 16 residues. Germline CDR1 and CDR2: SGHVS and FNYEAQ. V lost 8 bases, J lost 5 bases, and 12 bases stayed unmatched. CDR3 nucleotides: TGTGCCAGCTCCCGCGGGGGACAGGGGTTCGACAATGAGCAGTTCTTC. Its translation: CASSRGGQGFDNEQFF.

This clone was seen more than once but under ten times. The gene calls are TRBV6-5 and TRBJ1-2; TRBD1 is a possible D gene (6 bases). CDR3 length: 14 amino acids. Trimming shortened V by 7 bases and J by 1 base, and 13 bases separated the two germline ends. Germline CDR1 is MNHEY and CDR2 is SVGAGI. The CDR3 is CASKTGSGNYGYTF. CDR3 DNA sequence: TGTGCCAGCAAAACAGGGTCGGGTAACTATGGCTACACCTTC.

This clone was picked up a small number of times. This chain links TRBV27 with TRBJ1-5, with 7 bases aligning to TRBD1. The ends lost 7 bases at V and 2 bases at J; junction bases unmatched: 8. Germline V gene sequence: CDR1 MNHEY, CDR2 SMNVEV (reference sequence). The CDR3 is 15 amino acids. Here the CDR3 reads CASTSTGIGNQPQHF. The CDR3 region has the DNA TGTGCCAGCACCTCGACAGGGATCGGCAATCAGCCCCAGCATTTT.

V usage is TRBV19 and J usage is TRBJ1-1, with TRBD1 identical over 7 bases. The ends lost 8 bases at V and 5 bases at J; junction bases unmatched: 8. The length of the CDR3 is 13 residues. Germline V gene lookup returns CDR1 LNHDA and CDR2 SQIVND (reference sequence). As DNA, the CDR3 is TGTGCCAGTCGACAGGGCTGGGAGACTGAAGCTTTCTTT. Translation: CASRQGWETEAFF.

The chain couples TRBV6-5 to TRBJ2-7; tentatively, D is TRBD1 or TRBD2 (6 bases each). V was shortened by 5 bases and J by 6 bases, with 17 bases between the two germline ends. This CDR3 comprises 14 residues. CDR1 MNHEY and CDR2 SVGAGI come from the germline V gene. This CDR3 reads CASSQGFGRGEQYF. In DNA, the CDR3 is TGTGCCAGCAGTCAGGGGTTCGGGCGGGGCGAGCAGTACTTC.

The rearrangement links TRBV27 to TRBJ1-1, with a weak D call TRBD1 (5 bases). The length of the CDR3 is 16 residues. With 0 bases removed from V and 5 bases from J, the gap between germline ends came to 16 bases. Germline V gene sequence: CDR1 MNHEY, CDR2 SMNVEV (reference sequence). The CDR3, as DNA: TGTGCCAGCAGTTTATCCCTTGTTGCAGGGAGAACTGAAGCTTTCTTT. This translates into CASSLSLVAGRTEAFF.

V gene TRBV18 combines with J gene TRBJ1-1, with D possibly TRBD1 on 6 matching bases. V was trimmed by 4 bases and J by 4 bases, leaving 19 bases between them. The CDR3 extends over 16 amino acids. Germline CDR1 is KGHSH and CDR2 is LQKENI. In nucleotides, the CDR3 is TGTGCCAGCTCACTGGATTACAGGGTAGTTGGCACTGAAGCTTTCTTT. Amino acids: CASSLDYRVVGTEAFF. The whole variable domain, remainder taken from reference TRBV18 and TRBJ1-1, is NAGVMQNPRHLVRRRGQEARLRCSPMKGHSHVYWYRQLPEEGLKFMVYLQKENIIDESGMPKERFSAEFPKEGPSILRIQQVVRGDSAAYFCASSLDYRVVGTEAFFGQGTRLTVV.

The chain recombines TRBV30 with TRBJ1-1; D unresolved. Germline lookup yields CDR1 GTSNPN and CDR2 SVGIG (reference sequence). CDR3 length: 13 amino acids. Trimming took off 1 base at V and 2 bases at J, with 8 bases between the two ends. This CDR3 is CAWSGAINTEAFF. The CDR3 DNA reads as TGTGCCTGGAGTGGGGCCATAAACACTGAAGCTTTCTTT.

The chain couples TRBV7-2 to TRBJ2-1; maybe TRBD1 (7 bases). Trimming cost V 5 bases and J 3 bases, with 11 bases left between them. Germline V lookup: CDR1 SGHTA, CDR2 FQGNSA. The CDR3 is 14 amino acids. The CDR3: CASSPGGFYNEQFF. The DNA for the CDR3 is TGTGCCAGCAGCCCAGGGGGGTTCTACAATGAGCAGTTCTTC.

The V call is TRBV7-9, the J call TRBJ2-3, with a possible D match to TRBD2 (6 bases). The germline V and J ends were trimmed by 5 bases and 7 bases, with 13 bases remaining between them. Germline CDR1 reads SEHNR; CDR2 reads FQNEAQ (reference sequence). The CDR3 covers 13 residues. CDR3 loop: CASSLGGGNTQYF. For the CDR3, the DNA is TGTGCCAGCAGCCTCGGGGGTGGGAATACGCAGTATTTT.

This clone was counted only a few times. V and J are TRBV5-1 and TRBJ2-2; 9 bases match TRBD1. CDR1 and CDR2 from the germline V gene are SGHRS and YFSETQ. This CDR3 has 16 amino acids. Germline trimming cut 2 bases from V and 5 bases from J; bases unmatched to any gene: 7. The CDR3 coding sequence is TGCGCCAGCAGCTTACCCGGGACAGGGAATACCGGGGAGCTGTTTTTT. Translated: CASSLPGTGNTGELFF.

The CDR3 DNA sequence: TGTGCCAGCAGCTTAGAACCCGGAGGCAATCAGCCCCAGCATTTT. This sequence encodes CASSLEPGGNQPQHF. The chain combines TRBV7-2 with TRBJ1-5, with no clear D. V lost 1 base and J lost 2, with 9 bases in between. Germline CDR1 reads SGHTA; CDR2 reads FQGNSA. This CDR3 is built from 15 residues.

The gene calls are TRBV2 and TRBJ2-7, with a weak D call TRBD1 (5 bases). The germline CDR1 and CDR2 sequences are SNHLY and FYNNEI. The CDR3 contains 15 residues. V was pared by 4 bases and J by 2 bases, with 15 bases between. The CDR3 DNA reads TGTGCCAGCAGTGCTTATTTGGGCAGGGCCTACGAGCAGTACTTC. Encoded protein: CASSAYLGRAYEQYF.

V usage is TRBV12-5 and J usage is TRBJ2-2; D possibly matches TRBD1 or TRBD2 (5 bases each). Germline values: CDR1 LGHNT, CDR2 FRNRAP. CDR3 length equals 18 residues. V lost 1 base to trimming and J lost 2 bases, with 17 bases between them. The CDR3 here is CASGLGLGTGTNTGELFF. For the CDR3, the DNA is TGTGCTAGTGGTTTGGGTTTGGGGACGGGTACAAACACCGGGGAGCTGTTTTTT.

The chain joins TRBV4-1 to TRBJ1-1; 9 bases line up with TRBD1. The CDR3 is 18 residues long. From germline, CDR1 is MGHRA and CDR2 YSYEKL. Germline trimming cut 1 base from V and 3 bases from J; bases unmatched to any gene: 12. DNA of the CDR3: TGCGCCAGCAGCCAAGGGGGGGACAGGGAGTGGTCGGACACTGAAGCTTTCTTT. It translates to CASSQGGDREWSDTEAFF.

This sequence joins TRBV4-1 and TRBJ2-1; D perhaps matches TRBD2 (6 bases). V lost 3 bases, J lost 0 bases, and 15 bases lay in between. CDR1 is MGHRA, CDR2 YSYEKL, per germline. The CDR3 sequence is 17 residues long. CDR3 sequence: CASSQHPSDSSYNEQFF. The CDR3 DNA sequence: TGCGCCAGCAGCCAGCACCCTAGCGACAGCTCCTACAATGAGCAGTTCTTC.

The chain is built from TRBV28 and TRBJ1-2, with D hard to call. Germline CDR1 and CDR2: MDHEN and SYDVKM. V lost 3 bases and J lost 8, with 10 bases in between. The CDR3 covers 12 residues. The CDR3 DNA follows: TGTGCCAGCAGTTTTGGAGCGACAGGCTACACCTTC. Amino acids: CASSFGATGYTF.

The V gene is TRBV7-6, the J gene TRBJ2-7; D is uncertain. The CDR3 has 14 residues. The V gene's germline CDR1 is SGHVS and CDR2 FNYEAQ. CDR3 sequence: CASSSISQDLRADV. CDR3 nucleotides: TGTGCCAGCAGCTCGATAAGTCAGGACCTACGAGCAGACGTC.